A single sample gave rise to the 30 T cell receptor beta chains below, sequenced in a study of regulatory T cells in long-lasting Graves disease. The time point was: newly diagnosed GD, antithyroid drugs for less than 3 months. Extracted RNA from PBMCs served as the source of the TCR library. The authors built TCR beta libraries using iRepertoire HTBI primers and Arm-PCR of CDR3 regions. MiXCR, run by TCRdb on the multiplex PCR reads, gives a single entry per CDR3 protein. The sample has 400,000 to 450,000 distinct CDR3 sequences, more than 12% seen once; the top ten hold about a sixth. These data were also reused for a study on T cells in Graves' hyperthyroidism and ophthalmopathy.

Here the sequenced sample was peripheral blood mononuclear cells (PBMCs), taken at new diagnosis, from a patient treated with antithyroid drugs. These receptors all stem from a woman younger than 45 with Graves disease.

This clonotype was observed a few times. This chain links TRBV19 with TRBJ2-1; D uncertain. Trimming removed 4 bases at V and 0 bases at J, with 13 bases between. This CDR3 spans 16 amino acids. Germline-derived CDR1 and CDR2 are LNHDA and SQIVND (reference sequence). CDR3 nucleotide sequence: TGTGCCAGTAGTACTCGACTCGCTGGCTCCTACAATGAGCAGTTCTTC. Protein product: CASSTRLAGSYNEQFF.

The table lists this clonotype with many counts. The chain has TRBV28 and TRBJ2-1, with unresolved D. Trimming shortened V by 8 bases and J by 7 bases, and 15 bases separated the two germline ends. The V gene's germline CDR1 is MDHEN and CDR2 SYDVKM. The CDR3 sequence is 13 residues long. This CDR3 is CASSETTMNEQFF. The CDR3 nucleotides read TGTGCCAGCTCTGAGACGACAATGAATGAGCAGTTCTTC.

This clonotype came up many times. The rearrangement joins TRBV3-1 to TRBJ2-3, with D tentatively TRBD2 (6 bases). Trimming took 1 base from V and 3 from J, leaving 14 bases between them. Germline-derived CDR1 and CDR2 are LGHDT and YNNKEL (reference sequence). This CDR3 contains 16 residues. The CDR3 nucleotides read TGTGCCAGCAGCCAAGGATACAGCGGAGGGACAGATACGCAGTATTTT. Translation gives CASSQGYSGGTDTQYF.

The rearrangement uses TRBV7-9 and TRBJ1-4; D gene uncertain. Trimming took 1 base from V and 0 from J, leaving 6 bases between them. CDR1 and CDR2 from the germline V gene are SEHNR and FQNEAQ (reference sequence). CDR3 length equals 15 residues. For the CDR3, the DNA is TGTGCCAGCAGCTTAGAACCAGCAACTAATGAAAAACTGTTTTTT. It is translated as CASSLEPATNEKLFF.

The CDR3 reads CASSIDAYNEQFF. The CDR3 region has the DNA TGTGCCAGTAGTATAGATGCCTACAATGAGCAGTTCTTC. V is TRBV19 and J is TRBJ2-1; unclear D gene. The CDR3 has 13 residues. Per germline, CDR1 LNHDA and CDR2 SQIVND (reference sequence). V gave up 0 bases and J gave up 2 bases, with 2 bases separating them.

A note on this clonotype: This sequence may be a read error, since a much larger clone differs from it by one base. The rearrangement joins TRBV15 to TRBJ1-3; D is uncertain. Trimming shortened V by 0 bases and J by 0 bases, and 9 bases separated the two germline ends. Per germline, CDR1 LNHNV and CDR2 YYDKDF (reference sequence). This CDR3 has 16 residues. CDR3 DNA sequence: TGTGCCACCAGCAGAGATTTGGTCTACTCTGGAAACACCATATATTTT. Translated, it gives CATSRDLVYSGNTIYF.

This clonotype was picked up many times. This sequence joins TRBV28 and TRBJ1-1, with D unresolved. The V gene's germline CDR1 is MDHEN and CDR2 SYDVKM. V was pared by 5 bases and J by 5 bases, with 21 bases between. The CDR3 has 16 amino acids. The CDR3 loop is CASSPKREGGRTEAFF. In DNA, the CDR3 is TGTGCCAGCAGTCCCAAACGGGAAGGTGGACGGACTGAAGCTTTCTTT.

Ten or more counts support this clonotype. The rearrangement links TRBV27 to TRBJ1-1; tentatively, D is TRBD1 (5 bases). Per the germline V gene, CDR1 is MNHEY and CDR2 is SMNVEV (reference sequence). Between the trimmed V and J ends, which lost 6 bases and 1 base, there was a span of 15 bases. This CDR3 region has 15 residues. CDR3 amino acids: CASRMALGANTEAFF. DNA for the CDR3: TGTGCCAGCAGGATGGCGTTAGGGGCGAACACTGAAGCTTTCTTT.

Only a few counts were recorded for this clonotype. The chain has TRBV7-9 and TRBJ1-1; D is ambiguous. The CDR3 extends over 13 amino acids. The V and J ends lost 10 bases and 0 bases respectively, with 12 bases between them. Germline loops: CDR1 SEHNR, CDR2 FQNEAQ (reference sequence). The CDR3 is CATGLSMNTEAFF. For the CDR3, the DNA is TGTGCCACCGGATTATCAATGAACACTGAAGCTTTCTTT.

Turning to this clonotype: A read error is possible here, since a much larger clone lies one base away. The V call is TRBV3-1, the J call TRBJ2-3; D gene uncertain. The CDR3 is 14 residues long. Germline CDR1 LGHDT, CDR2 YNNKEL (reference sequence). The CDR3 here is CASRQGLWADTQYF. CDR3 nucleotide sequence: TGTGCCAGCAGGCAAGGATTGTGGGCAGATACGCAGTATTTT.

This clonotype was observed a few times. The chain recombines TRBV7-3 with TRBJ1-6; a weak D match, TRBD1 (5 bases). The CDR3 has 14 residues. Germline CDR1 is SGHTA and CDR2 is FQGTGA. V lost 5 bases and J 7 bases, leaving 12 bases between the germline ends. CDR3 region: CASSNQGLNSPLHF. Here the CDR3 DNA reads TGTGCCAGCAGCAACCAGGGCCTCAATTCACCCCTCCACTTT.

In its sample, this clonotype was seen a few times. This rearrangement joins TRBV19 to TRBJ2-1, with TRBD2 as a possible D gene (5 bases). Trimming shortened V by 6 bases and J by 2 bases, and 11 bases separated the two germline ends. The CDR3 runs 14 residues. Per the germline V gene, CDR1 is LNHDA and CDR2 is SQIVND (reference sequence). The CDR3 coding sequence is TGTGCCAGTAGGGAGCGGCCTCCCTACAATGAGCAGTTCTTC. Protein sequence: CASRERPPYNEQFF. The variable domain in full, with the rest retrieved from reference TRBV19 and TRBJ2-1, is DGGITQSPKYLFRKEGQNVTLSCEQNLNHDAMYWYRQDPGQGLRLIYYSQIVNDFQKGDIAEGYSVSREKKESFPLTVTSAQKNPTAFYLCASRERPPYNEQFFGPGTRLTVL.

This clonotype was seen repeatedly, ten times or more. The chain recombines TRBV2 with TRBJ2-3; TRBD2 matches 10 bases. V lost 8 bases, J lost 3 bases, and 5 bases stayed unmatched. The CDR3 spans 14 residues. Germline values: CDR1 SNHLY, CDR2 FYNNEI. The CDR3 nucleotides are TGTGCCAGCGGTAGGACTAGCGGAACAGATACGCAGTATTTT. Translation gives CASGRTSGTDTQYF.

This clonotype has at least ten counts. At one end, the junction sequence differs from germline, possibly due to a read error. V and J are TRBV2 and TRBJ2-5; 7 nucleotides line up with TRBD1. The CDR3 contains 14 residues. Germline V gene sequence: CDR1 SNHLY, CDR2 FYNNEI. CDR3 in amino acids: CASSTAGGAETQHF. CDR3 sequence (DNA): TGTGCCAGCAGTACAGCAGGGGGTGCAGAGACCCAGCACTTC.

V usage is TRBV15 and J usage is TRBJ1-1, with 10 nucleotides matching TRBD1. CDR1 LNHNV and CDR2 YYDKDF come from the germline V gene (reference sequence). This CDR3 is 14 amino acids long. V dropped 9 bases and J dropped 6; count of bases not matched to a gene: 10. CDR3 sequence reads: CATGTGVRKAEAFF. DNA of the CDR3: TGTGCCACGGGGACAGGGGTGCGGAAGGCTGAAGCTTTCTTT.

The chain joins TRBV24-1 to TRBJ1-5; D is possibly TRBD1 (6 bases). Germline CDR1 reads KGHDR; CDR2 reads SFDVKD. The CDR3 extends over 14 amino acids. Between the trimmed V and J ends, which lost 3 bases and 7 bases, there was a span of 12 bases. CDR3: CATSDRQGKQPQHF. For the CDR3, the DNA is TGTGCCACCAGTGATCGCCAGGGGAAACAGCCCCAGCATTTT.

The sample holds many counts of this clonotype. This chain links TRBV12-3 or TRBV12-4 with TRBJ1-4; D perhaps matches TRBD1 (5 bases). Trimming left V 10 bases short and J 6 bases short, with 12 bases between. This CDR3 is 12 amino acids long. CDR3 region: CATSWGHEKLFF. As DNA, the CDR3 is TGTGCCACTTCGTGGGGCCATGAAAAACTGTTTTTT.

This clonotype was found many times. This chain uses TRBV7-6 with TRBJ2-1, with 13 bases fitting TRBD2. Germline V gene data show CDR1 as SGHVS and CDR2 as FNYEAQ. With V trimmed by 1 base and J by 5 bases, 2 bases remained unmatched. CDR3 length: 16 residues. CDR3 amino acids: CASSLGTSGSNNEQFF. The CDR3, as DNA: TGTGCCAGCAGCTTAGGGACTAGCGGGAGCAACAATGAGCAGTTCTTC.

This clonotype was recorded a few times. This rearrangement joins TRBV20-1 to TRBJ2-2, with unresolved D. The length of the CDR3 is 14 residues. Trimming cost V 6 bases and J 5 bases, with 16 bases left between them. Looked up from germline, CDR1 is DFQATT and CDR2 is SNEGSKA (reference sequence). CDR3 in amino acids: CSALKEWATGELFF. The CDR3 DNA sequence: TGCAGTGCGCTCAAGGAGTGGGCGACCGGGGAGCTGTTTTTT.

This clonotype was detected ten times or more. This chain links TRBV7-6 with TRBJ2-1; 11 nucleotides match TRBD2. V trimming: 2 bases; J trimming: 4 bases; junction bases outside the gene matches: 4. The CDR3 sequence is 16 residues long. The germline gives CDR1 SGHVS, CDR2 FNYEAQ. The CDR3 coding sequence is TGTGCCAGCAGCTTAACTAGCGGGAGTCTTTACAATGAGCAGTTCTTC. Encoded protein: CASSLTSGSLYNEQFF.

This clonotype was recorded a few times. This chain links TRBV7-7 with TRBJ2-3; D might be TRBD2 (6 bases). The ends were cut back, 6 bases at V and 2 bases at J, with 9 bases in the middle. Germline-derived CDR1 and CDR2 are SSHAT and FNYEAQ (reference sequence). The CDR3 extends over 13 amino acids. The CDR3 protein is CASSSGDTDTQYF. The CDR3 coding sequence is TGTGCCAGCAGTAGCGGCGACACAGATACGCAGTATTTT.

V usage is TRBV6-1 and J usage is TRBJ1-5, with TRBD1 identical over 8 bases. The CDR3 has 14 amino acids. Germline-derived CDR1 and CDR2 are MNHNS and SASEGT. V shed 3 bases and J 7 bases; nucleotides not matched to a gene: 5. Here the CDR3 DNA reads TGTGCCAGCAGTGAGTCAGGGGGCCAACAGCCCCAGCATTTT. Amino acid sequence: CASSESGGQQPQHF.

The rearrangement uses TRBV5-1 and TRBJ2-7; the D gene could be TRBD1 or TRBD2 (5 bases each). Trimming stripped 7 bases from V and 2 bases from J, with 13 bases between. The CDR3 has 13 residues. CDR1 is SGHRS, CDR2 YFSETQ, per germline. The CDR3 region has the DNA TGCGCCAGCCGGGACGGATACACCTACGAGCAGTACTTC. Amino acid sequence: CASRDGYTYEQYF.

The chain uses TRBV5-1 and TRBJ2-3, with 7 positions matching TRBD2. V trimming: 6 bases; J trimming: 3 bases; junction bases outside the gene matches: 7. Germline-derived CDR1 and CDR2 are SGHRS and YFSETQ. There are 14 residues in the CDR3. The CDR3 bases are TGCGCCAGCACCGCGGGAGCTTGGACAGATACGCAGTATTTT. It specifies CASTAGAWTDTQYF.

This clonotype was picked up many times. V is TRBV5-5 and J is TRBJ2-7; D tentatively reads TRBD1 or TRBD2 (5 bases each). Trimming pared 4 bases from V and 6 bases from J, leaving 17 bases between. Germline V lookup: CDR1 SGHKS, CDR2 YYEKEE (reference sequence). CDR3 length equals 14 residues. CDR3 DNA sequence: TGTGCCAGCAGCACCGGGACGAGAGAAGCCGAGCAGTACTTC. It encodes CASSTGTREAEQYF.

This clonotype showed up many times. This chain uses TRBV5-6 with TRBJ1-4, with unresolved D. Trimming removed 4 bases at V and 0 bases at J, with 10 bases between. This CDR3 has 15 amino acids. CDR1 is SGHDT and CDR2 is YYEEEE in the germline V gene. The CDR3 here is CASSRSPATNEKLFF. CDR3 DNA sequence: TGTGCCAGCAGCCGAAGCCCTGCAACTAATGAAAAACTGTTTTTT.

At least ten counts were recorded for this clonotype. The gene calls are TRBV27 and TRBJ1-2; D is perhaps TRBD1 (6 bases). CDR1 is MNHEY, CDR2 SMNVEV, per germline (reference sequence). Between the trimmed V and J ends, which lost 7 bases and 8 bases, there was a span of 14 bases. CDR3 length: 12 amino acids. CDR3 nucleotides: TGTGCCAGCACCCAGTCAGGGGACGGCTACACCTTC. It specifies CASTQSGDGYTF.

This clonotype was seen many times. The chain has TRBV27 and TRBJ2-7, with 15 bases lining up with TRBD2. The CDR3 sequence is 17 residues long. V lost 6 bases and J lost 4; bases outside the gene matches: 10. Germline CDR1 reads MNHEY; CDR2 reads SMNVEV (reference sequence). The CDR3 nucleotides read TGTGCCAGCAGCTCCCCGGGACTAGCGGGAGGAAGGTACGAGCAGTACTTC. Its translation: CASSSPGLAGGRYEQYF.

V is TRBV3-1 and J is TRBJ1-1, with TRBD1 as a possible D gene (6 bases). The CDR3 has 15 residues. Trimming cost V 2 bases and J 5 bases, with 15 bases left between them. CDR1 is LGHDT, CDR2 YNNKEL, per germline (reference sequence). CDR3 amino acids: CASSQQPWGRTEAFF. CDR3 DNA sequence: TGTGCCAGCAGCCAACAGCCCTGGGGGCGGACTGAAGCTTTCTTT.

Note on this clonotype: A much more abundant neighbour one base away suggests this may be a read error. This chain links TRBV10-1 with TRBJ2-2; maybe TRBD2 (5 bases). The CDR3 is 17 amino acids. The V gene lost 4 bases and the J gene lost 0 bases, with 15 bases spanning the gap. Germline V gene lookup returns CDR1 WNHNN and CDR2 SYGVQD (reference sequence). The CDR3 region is CASSGSRAGPNTGELFF. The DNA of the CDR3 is TGCGCCAGCAGTGGGTCCCGGGCGGGCCCGAACACCGGGGAGCTGTTTTTT.